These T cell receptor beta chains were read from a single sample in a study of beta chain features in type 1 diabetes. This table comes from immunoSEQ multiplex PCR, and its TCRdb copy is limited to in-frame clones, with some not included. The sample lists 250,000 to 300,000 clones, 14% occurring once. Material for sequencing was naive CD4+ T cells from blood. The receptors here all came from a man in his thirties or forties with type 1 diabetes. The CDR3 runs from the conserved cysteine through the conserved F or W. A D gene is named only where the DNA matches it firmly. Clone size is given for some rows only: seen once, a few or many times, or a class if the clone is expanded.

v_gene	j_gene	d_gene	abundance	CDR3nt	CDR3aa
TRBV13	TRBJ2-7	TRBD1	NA	TGTGCCAGCAGCAACCGGGACAGGCCCGCCTACGAGCAGTACTTC	CASSNRDRPAYEQYF
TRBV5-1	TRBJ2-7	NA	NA	TGCGCCAGCAGCGTGGTAGACGGGAGTCGGGAGCAGTACTTC	CASSVVDGSREQYF
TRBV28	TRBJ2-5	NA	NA	TGTGCCAGCAGTATTACCCCCCAGGCCGTGGAGACCCAGTACTTC	CASSITPQAVETQYF
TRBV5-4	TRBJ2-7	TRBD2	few	TGTGCCAGCAGCTCGACTAGCGGGAGGGCCCCCTACGAGCAGTACTTC	CASSSTSGRAPYEQYF
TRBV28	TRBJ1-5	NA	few	TGTGCCAGCAGTCCTTCTTTCAGTCAGCCCCAGCATTTT	CASSPSFSQPQHF
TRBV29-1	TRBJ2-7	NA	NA	TGCAGCGCCGGCACAGGAGTCATCGAGCAGTACTTC	CSAGTGVIEQYF
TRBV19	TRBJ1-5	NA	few	TGTGCCAGTAGTCCCAGTAATCAGCCCCAGCATTTT	CASSPSNQPQHF
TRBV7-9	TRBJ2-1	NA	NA	TGTGCCAGCAGCGCCCCGGGATTTGAGCAGTTCTTC	CASSAPGFEQFF
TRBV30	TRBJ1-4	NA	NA	TGTGCCTGGAGGGGGGCAGGGGATAATGAAAAACTGTTTTTT	CAWRGAGDNEKLFF
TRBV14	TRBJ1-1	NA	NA	TGTGCCAGCAGCCAAGCGCGGGGGTACACTGAAGCTTTCTTT	CASSQARGYTEAFF
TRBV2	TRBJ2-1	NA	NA	TGTGCCAGCAGTGTGCAGTACAATGAGCAGTTCTTC	CASSVQYNEQFF
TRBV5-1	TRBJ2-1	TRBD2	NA	TGCGCCAGCAGCGTCGGACTAGCGGGGGTGATCTACAATGAGCAGTTCTTC	CASSVGLAGVIYNEQFF
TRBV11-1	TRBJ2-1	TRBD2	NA	TGTGCCAGCAGCCTTCCCGGGACTAGCGGTTACAATGAGCAGTTCTTC	CASSLPGTSGYNEQFF
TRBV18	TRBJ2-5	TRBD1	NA	TGTGCCAGCTCCCCGCGGCAGGGGGCTTCAGAGATGGCCCAGTACTTC	CASSPRQGASEMAQYF
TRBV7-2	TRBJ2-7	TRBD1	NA	TGTGCCAGCAGCGGACCGGACAGGGCCCCCTCCTACGAGCAGTACTTC	CASSGPDRAPSYEQYF
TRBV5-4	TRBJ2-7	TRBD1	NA	TGTGCCAGCAGCTTGGCTGGGACAGGGACCTACGAGCAGTACTTC	CASSLAGTGTYEQYF
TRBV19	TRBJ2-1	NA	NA	TGTGCGGCGATGGGGCCTCTGGGCAATGAGCAGTTCTTC	CAAMGPLGNEQFF
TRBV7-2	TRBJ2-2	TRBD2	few	TGTGCCAGCAGCCTGCTGCGGGAGCTGTCTGGGGAGCTGTTTTTT	CASSLLRELSGELFF
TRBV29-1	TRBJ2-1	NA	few	TGCAGTGTGTCCTATAAGTCCGGGAATGAGCAGTTCTTC	CSVSYKSGNEQFF
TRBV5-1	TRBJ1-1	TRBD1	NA	TGCGCCAGCACACAGGGGCCGTTGAACACTGAAGCTTTCTTT	CASTQGPLNTEAFF
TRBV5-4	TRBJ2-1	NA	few	TGTGCCAGCAGCTTGGTGGGTAGACATCGGGGTAATGAGCAGTTCTTC	CASSLVGRHRGNEQFF
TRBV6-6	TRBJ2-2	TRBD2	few	TGTGCCAGCTCGACCGGGGGGAATGCCGGGGAGCTGTTTTTT	CASSTGGNAGELFF